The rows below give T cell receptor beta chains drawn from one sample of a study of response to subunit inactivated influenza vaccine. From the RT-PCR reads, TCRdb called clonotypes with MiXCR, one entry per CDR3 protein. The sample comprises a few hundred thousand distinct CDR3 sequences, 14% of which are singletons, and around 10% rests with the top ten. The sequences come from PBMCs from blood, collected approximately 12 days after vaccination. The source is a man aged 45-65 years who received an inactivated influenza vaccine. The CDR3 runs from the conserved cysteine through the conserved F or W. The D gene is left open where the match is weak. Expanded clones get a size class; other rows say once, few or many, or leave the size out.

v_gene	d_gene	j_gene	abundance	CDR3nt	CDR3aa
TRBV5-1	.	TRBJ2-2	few	TGCGCCACCTACCCCAGTCCGGGCACCGGGGAGCTGTTTTTT	CATYPSPGTGELFF
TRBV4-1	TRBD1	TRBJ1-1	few	TGCGCCAGCAGCTTCCGGACAGGGAGGACTGAAGCTTTCTTT	CASSFRTGRTEAFF
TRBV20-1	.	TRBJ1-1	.	TGCAGTGCTAGTAGGGCGACGAACACTGAAGCTTTCTTT	CSASRATNTEAFF
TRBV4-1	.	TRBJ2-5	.	TGCGCCAGCAGCCATACCAGGGGGGGTCAAGAGACCCAGTACTTC	CASSHTRGGQETQYF
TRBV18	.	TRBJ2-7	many	TGTGCCAGCAGCCCCCGGGGCTACGAGCAGTACTTC	CASSPRGYEQYF
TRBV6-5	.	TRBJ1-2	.	TGTGCCAGCAGCCTACTCCGGGGGGACTATGGCTACACCTTC	CASSLLRGDYGYTF
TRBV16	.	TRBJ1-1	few	TGTGCCAGCAGCCAATCCGGGAGGGCCCGTGCGGCGGGCACTGAAGCTTTCTTT	CASSQSGRARAAGTEAFF
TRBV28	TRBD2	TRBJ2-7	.	TGTGCCAGCAGTGAGCGGGGCCCCTACGAGCAGTACTTC	CASSERGPYEQYF
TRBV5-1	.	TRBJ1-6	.	TGCGCCAGCAGCTTGACACGGGATTCACCCCTCCACTTT	CASSLTRDSPLHF
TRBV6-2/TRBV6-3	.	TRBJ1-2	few	TGTGCCAGCAGTTCCCCGGACGTCTCAATTACAGGCTACACCTTC	CASSSPDVSITGYTF
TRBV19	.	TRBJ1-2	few	TGTGCCAGTAGTCTCGACTCCTGGGGGCTCTATGGCTACACCTTC	CASSLDSWGLYGYTF
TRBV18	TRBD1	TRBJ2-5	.	TGTGCCAGCTCACCACCGGGGACAGTCCAAGAGACCCAGTACTTC	CASSPPGTVQETQYF
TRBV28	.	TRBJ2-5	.	TGTGCCAGCAGTTTCCACCGGGACGCCCCTTTACAAGAGACCCAGTACTTC	CASSFHRDAPLQETQYF
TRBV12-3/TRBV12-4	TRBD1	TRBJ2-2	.	TGTGCCAGCAGTTTTGCGACAGGGGATTACACCGGGGAGCTGTTTTTT	CASSFATGDYTGELFF
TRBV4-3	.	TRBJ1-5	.	TGCGCCAGCAGCCAAGAAAGGACTAGCAATCAGCCCCAGCATTTT	CASSQERTSNQPQHF
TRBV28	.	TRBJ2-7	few	TGTGCCAGCACCCCCCCGGGCCTCCTCCTTGGGCAGTACTTC	CASTPPGLLLGQYF
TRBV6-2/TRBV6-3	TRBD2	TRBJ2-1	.	TGTGCCAGCACCCGGACTAGCGGGAGAAGTGGTCGATTCTTC	CASTRTSGRSGRFF
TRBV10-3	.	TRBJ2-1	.	TGTGCCATCAGTGAGTCGCTGGAGACTCCCCGGGGTGAGCAGTTCTTC	CAISESLETPRGEQFF
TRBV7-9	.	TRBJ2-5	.	TGTGCCTGCAGCCTCAGACGGGACCAAGAGACCCAGTACTTC	CACSLRRDQETQYF
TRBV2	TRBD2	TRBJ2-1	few	TGTGCCATCGGCCGCGGGATTCGGGGGGGATACAATGAGCAGTTCTTC	CAIGRGIRGGYNEQFF
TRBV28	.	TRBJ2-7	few	TGTGCCAGCAGTTTAAGGGGGAGCAGGAACGAGCAGTACTTC	CASSLRGSRNEQYF
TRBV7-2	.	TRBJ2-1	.	TGTGCCAGCAGCCGAGGGTGGGACAAAGTTAACAATGAGCAGTTCTTC	CASSRGWDKVNNEQFF
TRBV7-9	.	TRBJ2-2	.	TGTGCCAGCAGCGAGTCCGGGACGGCGAACACCGGGGAGCTGTTTTTT	CASSESGTANTGELFF
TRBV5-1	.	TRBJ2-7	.	TGCGCCAGCAGCCCACGGGGGCCTTCATTGGTGGGGCCGAATGGTTACGAGCAGTACTTC	CASSPRGPSLVGPNGYEQYF
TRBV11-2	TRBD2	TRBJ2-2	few	TGTGCCAGCAGCACGTGGACTAGAGAGAACACCGGGGAGCTGTTTTTT	CASSTWTRENTGELFF
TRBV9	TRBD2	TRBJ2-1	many	TGTGCCAGCAGCGTAGTAATAGCGGGGGGAAACAATGAGCAGTTCTTC	CASSVVIAGGNNEQFF
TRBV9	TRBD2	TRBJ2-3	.	TGTGCCAGCAGCCCCCGTAGCGGGAGGGTTACAGATACGCAGTATTTT	CASSPRSGRVTDTQYF
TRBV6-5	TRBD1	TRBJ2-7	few	TGTGCCAGCAGTCACGTGGGGGACAGGGGATTCGAGCAGTACTTC	CASSHVGDRGFEQYF
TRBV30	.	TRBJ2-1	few	TGTGCCTGGAGTGTATATGTCAGCCTTAATGAGCAGTTCTTC	CAWSVYVSLNEQFF
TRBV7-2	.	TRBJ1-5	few	TGTGCCAGCAGCGTACCAGGGAATCAGCCCCAGCATTTT	CASSVPGNQPQHF
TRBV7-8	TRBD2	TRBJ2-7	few	TGTGCCAGCAGCGCATCGACTAGCGGGACCTACGAGCAGTACTTC	CASSASTSGTYEQYF
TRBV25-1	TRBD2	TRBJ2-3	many	TGTGCCAGCAGTGGGCTAGCGGGACCAGATACGCAGTATTTT	CASSGLAGPDTQYF